Following are 14 T cell receptor beta chains from one sample sequenced in a study of regulatory T cells in long-lasting Graves disease. Time point specified: newly diagnosed GD, antithyroid drugs for less than 3 months. From RNA extracted from PBMCs, the TCR library was made. CDR3 regions were amplified by Arm-PCR using iRepertoire HTBI primers to build TCR beta libraries. TCRdb reprocessed the multiplex PCR reads with MiXCR, giving one entry per CDR3 protein. This sample has approximately 300,000 distinct CDR3 sequences; 15% to 20% occur once, and the top ten carry 35% to 45%. Sequencing was performed on peripheral blood mononuclear cells (PBMCs), taken at new diagnosis, from a patient treated with antithyroid drugs. Receptor source: a female donor with Graves disease.

This clonotype was seen at least ten times. This chain links TRBV11-2 with TRBJ2-1; D is perhaps TRBD2 (5 bases). Trimming pared 1 base from V and 8 bases from J, leaving 9 bases between. Germline CDR1 reads SGHAT; CDR2 reads FQNNGV. The CDR3 runs to 13 residues. The CDR3 DNA is TGTGCCAGCAGCTTAGTGCGGGTTGATGAGCAGTTCTTC. This codes for CASSLVRVDEQFF.

This clonotype appeared many times. The V gene is TRBV11-2, the J gene TRBJ2-3; no definite D call. Trimming left V 6 bases short and J 4 bases short, with 8 bases between. The germline V gene has CDR1 SGHAT and CDR2 FQNNGV. The CDR3 sequence is 12 residues long. The CDR3 bases are TGTGCCAGCAGACAAGACCCAGATACGCAGTATTTT. This sequence encodes CASRQDPDTQYF. The variable domain in full, completed from reference TRBV11-2 and TRBJ2-3, reads EAGVAQSPRYKIIEKRQSVAFWCNPISGHATLYWYQQILGQGPKLLIQFQNNGVVDDSQLPKDRFSAERLKGVDSTLKIQPAKLEDSAVYLCASRQDPDTQYFGPGTRLTVL.

This chain connects TRBV5-1 to TRBJ2-1, with 7 bases fitting TRBD1. The CDR3 has 15 residues. With V trimmed by 0 bases and J by 5 bases, 5 bases remained unmatched. CDR1 is SGHRS, CDR2 YFSETQ, per germline. The CDR3 coding sequence is TGCGCCAGCAGCTTGGGGGACAGCCCGAACAATGAGCAGTTCTTC. Amino acids: CASSLGDSPNNEQFF.

The chain is built from TRBV30 and TRBJ2-7; D ambiguous. The CDR3 covers 14 residues. CDR1 GTSNPN and CDR2 SVGIG come from the germline V gene (reference sequence). Between the trimmed V and J ends, which lost 2 bases and 2 bases, there was a span of 13 bases. CDR3 loop: CAWSKSLVTYEQYF. The DNA of the CDR3 is TGTGCCTGGAGTAAGTCTCTCGTCACCTACGAGCAGTACTTC.

This clonotype was seen repeatedly, ten times or more. The chain carries TRBV20-1 and TRBJ1-5, with 12 bases fitting TRBD1. Germline lookup yields CDR1 DFQATT and CDR2 SNEGSKA (reference sequence). The V and J ends lost 3 bases and 4 bases, in that order; junction bases with no gene match: 1. This CDR3 contains 14 residues. CDR3 sequence: CSARGQGANQPQHF. The CDR3 coding sequence is TGCAGTGCTAGGGGACAGGGGGCGAATCAGCCCCAGCATTTT.

This clonotype was picked up many times. The chain joins TRBV24-1 to TRBJ2-2; either TRBD1 or TRBD2 may supply D (5 bases each). Germline CDR1 KGHDR, CDR2 SFDVKD. This CDR3 comprises 15 residues. Deletions cut 3 bases from V and 7 bases from J, with 14 bases between. This chain's CDR3 is CATSDAGTSGGELFF. The CDR3 bases are TGTGCCACCAGTGATGCCGGGACCTCGGGCGGGGAGCTGTTTTTT.

This clonotype was counted only a few times. This chain joins TRBV18 and TRBJ2-2; 7 bases are a match to TRBD2. Per the germline V gene, CDR1 is KGHSH and CDR2 is LQKENI. The CDR3 runs 17 residues. The V segment lost 3 bases and the J segment 3 bases; nucleotides outside the gene matches: 10. The CDR3 DNA reads as TGTGCCAGCTCACCCAATCGGGGCCGGGAGGACACCGGGGAGCTGTTTTTT. Encoded protein: CASSPNRGREDTGELFF.

This clonotype was seen ten or more times. V usage is TRBV24-1 and J usage is TRBJ2-1; TRBD1 might be the D (6 bases). This CDR3 contains 14 residues. The V end lost 4 bases, the J end lost 10 bases, and 16 bases lay between the germline ends. CDR1 is KGHDR and CDR2 is SFDVKD in the germline V gene. The CDR3 protein is CATSDETGWGEQFF. The CDR3 coding sequence is TGTGCCACCAGTGACGAAACAGGGTGGGGCGAGCAGTTCTTC.

The chain links TRBV5-4 to TRBJ1-2; D might be TRBD1 (5 bases). CDR3 length: 14 residues. V dropped 4 bases and J dropped 6 bases, with 16 bases sitting between them. The germline gives CDR1 SGHNT, CDR2 YYREEE (reference sequence). The CDR3 region is CASSLWGRENGYTF. The CDR3 bases are TGTGCCAGCAGCCTGTGGGGCCGGGAGAATGGCTACACCTTC.

This clonotype was seen many times. V and J are TRBV28 and TRBJ2-1, with 8 bases fitting TRBD2. J gave up 7 bases and V 5 bases, and 13 bases lay outside the gene matches. CDR3 size: 16 residues. Germline CDR1 MDHEN, CDR2 SYDVKM. CDR3 nucleotide sequence: TGTGCCAGCAGTGCCGACGGGAGGGGATTAAGAAATGAGCAGTTCTTC. Translated, it gives CASSADGRGLRNEQFF.

J is TRBJ2-5 and V is TRBV19, with no clear D. Germline-derived CDR1 and CDR2 are LNHDA and SQIVND (reference sequence). CDR3 length equals 12 residues. Trimming cost V 4 bases and J 3 bases, with 6 bases left between them. CDR3 DNA sequence: TGTGCCAGTAGTAGGTGGAAAGAGACCCAGTACTTC. Protein: CASSRWKETQYF.

V and J are TRBV20-1 and TRBJ2-3, with 8 bases identical to TRBD2. Germline assignment: CDR1 DFQATT and CDR2 SNEGSKA (reference sequence). The CDR3 runs 17 residues. Trimming at V came to 5 bases and at J to 0 bases, leaving 13 bases not matched to a gene. In DNA form, the CDR3 reads TGCAGTGCTGGCTTGATGCGGGAGGCCTCTAGCACAGATACGCAGTATTTT. Translating gives CSAGLMREASSTDTQYF.

The chain uses TRBV28 and TRBJ1-2; no reliable D call. Trimming cost V 3 bases and J 7 bases, with 12 bases left between them. Germline CDR1 MDHEN, CDR2 SYDVKM. CDR3 size: 13 residues. The CDR3: CASSFKGFRGYTF. Here the CDR3 DNA reads TGTGCCAGCAGTTTTAAGGGTTTTCGTGGCTACACCTTC.

This clonotype appeared a few times. The chain employs TRBV20-1 and TRBJ2-1; 15 bases are shared with TRBD2. The CDR3 sequence is 14 residues long. V lost 3 bases and J lost 12; bases outside the gene matches: 6. Germline values: CDR1 DFQATT, CDR2 SNEGSKA (reference sequence). The CDR3 nucleotides are TGCAGTGCTAGCCTGGGACTAGCGGGAGGAAGGCAGTTCTTC. It is translated as CSASLGLAGGRQFF.